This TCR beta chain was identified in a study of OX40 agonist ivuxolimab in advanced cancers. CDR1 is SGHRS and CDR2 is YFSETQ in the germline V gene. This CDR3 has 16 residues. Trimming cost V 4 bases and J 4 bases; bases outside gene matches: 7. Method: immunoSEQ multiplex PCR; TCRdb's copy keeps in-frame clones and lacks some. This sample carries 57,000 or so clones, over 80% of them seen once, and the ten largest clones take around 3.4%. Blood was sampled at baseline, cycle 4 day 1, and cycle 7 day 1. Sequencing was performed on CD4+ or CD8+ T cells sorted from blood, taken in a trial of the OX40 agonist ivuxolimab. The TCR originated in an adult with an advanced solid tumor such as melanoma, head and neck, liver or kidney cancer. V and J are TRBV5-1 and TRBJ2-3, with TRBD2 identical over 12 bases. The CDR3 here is CASSPRTSGAADTQYF. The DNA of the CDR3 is TGCGCCAGCAGCCCCCGGACTAGCGGGGCAGCAGATACGCAGTATTTT.